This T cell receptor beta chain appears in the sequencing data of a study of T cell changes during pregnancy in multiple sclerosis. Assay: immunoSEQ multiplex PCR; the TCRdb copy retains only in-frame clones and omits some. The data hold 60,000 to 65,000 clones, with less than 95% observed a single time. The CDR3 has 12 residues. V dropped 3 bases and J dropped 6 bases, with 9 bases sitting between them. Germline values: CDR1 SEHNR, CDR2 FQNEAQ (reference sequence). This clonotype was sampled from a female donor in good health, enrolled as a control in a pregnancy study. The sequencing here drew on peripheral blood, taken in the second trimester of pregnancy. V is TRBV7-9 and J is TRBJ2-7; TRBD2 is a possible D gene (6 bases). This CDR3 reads CASSFSGGEQYF. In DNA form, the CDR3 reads TGTGCCAGCAGCTTTTCCGGGGGCGAGCAGTACTTC. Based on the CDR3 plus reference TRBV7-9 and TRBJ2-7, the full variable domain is DTGVSQNPRHKITKRGQNVTFRCDPISEHNRLYWYRQTLGQGPEFLTYFQNEAQLEKSRLLSDRFSAERPKGSFSTLEIQRTEQGDSAMYLCASSFSGGEQYFGPGTRLTVT.